Below are 15 T cell receptor beta chains sequenced from a single sample in a study of T cells in Graves' hyperthyroidism and ophthalmopathy. RNA transcripts gave rise to amplified TCR beta CDR3 regions. During a first-round RT-PCR of the TCR CDR3, the HTBI primer set was used. TCRdb re-called the multiplex PCR reads with MiXCR, one entry per CDR3 protein. The table records some 550,000 distinct CDR3 sequences, about 16% of them present only once. What was sequenced was blood. These receptors all stem from a woman aged 40 to 49 with Graves' ophthalmopathy.

With respect to this clonotype: The CDR3 ends on some other residue instead of the conserved phenylalanine or tryptophan, so this is likely a read error. The chain is built from TRBV27 and TRBJ1-6; TRBD1 is a possible D gene (6 bases). V lost 7 bases to trimming and J lost 6 bases, with 16 bases between them. The V gene's germline CDR1 is MNHEY and CDR2 SMNVEV (reference sequence). The CDR3 is 15 amino acids. The CDR3 is CASTLQGGLNSPLHL. CDR3 bases: TGTGCCAGCACGCTCCAAGGGGGGCTTAATTCACCCCTCCACCTT.

The chain carries TRBV5-1 and TRBJ2-2, with 7 bases fitting TRBD2. V lost 1 base and J lost 5; bases outside the gene matches: 8. This CDR3 contains 16 residues. Germline-derived CDR1 and CDR2 are SGHRS and YFSETQ. The CDR3 DNA reads TGCGCCAGCAGCTTGAAGGTCAGAGCGGGAACCGGGGAGCTGTTTTTT. Translated: CASSLKVRAGTGELFF.

In regard to this clonotype: A junction end diverges from the germline sequence, so it may reflect a read error. The J gene is TRBJ2-7, the V gene TRBV5-1; tentatively, D is TRBD2 (7 bases). From germline, CDR1 is SGHRS and CDR2 YFSETQ. This CDR3 is 13 amino acids long. The DNA of the CDR3 is TGCGCCGGCAGCCGGGGGGACAACTACGAGCAGTACTTC. This gives the protein CAGSRGDNYEQYF.

This clonotype showed up just a few times. The chain recombines TRBV15 with TRBJ2-3; a possible D gene is TRBD1 (6 bases). CDR1 LNHNV and CDR2 YYDKDF come from the germline V gene (reference sequence). The CDR3 spans 14 residues. The V and J ends lost 2 bases and 5 bases respectively, with 11 bases between them. The CDR3, as DNA: TGTGCCACCAGCAGACAGGGGAGTATAGATACGCAGTATTTT. Amino acid sequence: CATSRQGSIDTQYF.

V is TRBV5-1 and J is TRBJ2-7, with D unresolved. Germline lookup yields CDR1 SGHRS and CDR2 YFSETQ. This CDR3 comprises 16 residues. Trimming shortened V by 0 bases and J by 3 bases, and 16 bases separated the two germline ends. CDR3 sequence reads: CASSLESLGGNYEQYF. CDR3 DNA sequence: TGCGCCAGCAGCTTGGAGTCTCTAGGCGGAAACTACGAGCAGTACTTC.

This clonotype has ten or more counts. The rearrangement links TRBV5-6 to TRBJ2-5, with D perhaps matching TRBD1 or TRBD2 (5 bases each). CDR1 is SGHDT and CDR2 is YYEEEE in the germline V gene. Trimming took off 2 bases at V and 4 bases at J, with 15 bases between the two ends. This CDR3 has 15 amino acids. CDR3 sequence reads: CASSFRTGALETQYF. The CDR3 DNA reads TGTGCCAGCAGCTTCAGGACTGGGGCCTTAGAGACCCAGTACTTC.

This clonotype was detected many times. The rearrangement joins TRBV4-1 to TRBJ2-3; tentatively, D is TRBD1 (6 bases). The CDR3 consists of 17 residues. V lost 0 bases to trimming and J lost 6 bases, with 19 bases between them. Looked up from germline, CDR1 is MGHRA and CDR2 is YSYEKL. Here the CDR3 reads CASSQDRGHGATDTQYF. For the CDR3, the DNA is TGCGCCAGCAGCCAAGATAGGGGACACGGAGCGACGGATACGCAGTATTTT.

This clonotype was counted only a few times. The rearrangement joins TRBV7-9 to TRBJ2-3; D is possibly TRBD1 (6 bases). Trimming took off 1 base at V and 9 bases at J, with 8 bases between the two ends. CDR3 size: 12 residues. Germline CDR1 is SEHNR and CDR2 is FQNEAQ (reference sequence). CDR3 coding DNA: TGTGCCAGCAGCTTAGAGGACAGAACGCAGTATTTT. Translated, it gives CASSLEDRTQYF.

This clonotype was counted a few times. The rearrangement joins TRBV7-9 to TRBJ2-1, with 9 bases aligning to TRBD2. J was trimmed by 0 bases and V by 5 bases; bases with no gene match: 5. The CDR3 has 16 amino acids. CDR1 and CDR2 (germline): SEHNR, FQNEAQ (reference sequence). The CDR3 bases are TGTGCCAGCAGCCCTAGCGGGACCCCCTCCTACAATGAGCAGTTCTTC. Translated, it gives CASSPSGTPSYNEQFF. Full variable domain (outside the CDR3, taken from reference TRBV7-9 and TRBJ2-1): DTGVSQNPRHKITKRGQNVTFRCDPISEHNRLYWYRQTLGQGPEFLTYFQNEAQLEKSRLLSDRFSAERPKGSFSTLEIQRTEQGDSAMYLCASSPSGTPSYNEQFFGPGTRLTVL.

This clonotype was counted many times. The chain is built from TRBV11-2 and TRBJ2-1; 8 bases match TRBD2. J was trimmed by 1 base and V by 5 bases; bases with no gene match: 13. The V gene's germline CDR1 is SGHAT and CDR2 FQNNGV. The CDR3 has 18 residues. CDR3 region: CASSPNGGGGQSYNEQFF. The CDR3 nucleotides are TGTGCCAGCAGCCCAAACGGAGGCGGGGGGCAGTCCTACAATGAGCAGTTCTTC.

There are a few counts of this clonotype. The V call is TRBV7-2, the J call TRBJ2-3, with D perhaps TRBD2 (5 bases). Germline lookup yields CDR1 SGHTA and CDR2 FQGNSA. The CDR3 totals 13 residues. V lost 5 bases and J 10 bases, leaving 16 bases between the germline ends. As DNA, the CDR3 is TGTGCCAGCAGCCTAATCGGGAACCCCTCGCAGTATTTT. Amino acids: CASSLIGNPSQYF.

As regards this clonotype: One end of the junction is discordant with germline, which a read error may explain. The chain carries TRBV3-1 and TRBJ2-5; 11 bases are a match to TRBD1. Germline V gene lookup returns CDR1 LGHDT and CDR2 YNNKEL (reference sequence). The CDR3 consists of 18 residues. Here the CDR3 DNA reads TGCGCCAGCAGCCAAGATCTTGGGGGACAGGGGGTCCAAGAGACCCAGTACTTC. Amino acid sequence: CASSQDLGGQGVQETQYF.

The V gene is TRBV27, the J gene TRBJ2-7; tentatively, D is TRBD2 (6 bases). Germline CDR1 is MNHEY and CDR2 is SMNVEV (reference sequence). Trimming removed 6 bases from V and 2 bases from J, with 17 bases in between. The CDR3 extends over 15 amino acids. The chain's CDR3 is CASSICGTTPYEQYF. As DNA, the CDR3 is TGTGCCAGCAGCATCTGCGGGACGACTCCCTACGAGCAGTACTTC.

This clonotype was counted many times. The J gene is TRBJ2-5, the V gene TRBV2; no firm D call. This CDR3 spans 13 amino acids. Germline lookup yields CDR1 SNHLY and CDR2 FYNNEI. Trimming took off 3 bases at V and 0 bases at J, with 5 bases between the two ends. CDR3 sequence reads: CASSEADQETQYF. In DNA, the CDR3 is TGTGCCAGCAGTGAGGCAGACCAAGAGACCCAGTACTTC.

This clonotype was seen at least ten times. V and J are TRBV7-8 and TRBJ2-3, with D possibly being TRBD2 (5 bases). CDR1 is SGHVS, CDR2 FQNEAQ, per germline. V dropped 0 bases and J dropped 6 bases, with 10 bases sitting between them. There are 14 residues in the CDR3. CDR3 residues: CASSLAMRGDTQYF. DNA of the CDR3: TGTGCCAGCAGCTTAGCGATGAGAGGGGATACGCAGTATTTT.